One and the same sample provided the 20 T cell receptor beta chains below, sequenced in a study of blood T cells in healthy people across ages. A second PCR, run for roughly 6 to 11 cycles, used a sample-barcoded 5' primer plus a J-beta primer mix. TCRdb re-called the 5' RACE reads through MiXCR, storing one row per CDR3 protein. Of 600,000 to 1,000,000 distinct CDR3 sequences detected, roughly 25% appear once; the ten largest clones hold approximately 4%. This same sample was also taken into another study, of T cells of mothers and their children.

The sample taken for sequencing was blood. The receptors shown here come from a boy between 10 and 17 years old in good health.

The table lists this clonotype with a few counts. This CDR3 is CASTREARGTQYF. Written as DNA, the CDR3 is TGTGCCAGCACCCGGGAAGCCCGGGGGACCCAGTACTTC. V gene TRBV5-5 combines with J gene TRBJ2-1; maybe TRBD2 (5 bases). Gene TRBJ2-5 matches the end of the DNA better, so the J call may be wrong. The CDR3 runs to 13 residues. Germline CDR1 and CDR2: SGHKS and YYEKEE (reference sequence).

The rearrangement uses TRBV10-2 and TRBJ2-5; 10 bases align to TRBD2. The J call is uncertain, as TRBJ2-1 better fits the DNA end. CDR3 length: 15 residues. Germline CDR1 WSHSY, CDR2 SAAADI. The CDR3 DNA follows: TGCGCCAGCAGTTCCGTAGCGGGGGGAGCTGGTGAGCAGTTCTTC. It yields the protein CASSSVAGGAGEQFF.

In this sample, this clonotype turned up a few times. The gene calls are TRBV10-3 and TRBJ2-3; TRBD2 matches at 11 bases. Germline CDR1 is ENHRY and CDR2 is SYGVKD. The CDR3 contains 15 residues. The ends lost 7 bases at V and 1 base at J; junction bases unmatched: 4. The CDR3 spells CAITELAGGTDTQYF. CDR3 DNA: TGTGCCATCACCGAACTAGCGGGGGGCACAGATACGCAGTATTTT.

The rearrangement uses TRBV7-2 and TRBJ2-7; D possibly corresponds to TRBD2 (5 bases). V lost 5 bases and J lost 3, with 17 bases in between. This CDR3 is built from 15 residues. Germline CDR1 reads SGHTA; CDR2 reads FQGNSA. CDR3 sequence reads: CTSSEWPRESYEQYF. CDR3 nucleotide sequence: TGTACCAGCAGCGAATGGCCGAGGGAGAGCTACGAGCAGTACTTC.

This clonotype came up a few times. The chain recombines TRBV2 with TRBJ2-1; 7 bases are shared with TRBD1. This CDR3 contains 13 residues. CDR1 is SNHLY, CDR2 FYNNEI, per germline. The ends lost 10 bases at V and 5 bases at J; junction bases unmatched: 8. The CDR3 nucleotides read TGTGCCACCTCGGGACAGCTTAACAATGAGCAGTTCTTC. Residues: CATSGQLNNEQFF.

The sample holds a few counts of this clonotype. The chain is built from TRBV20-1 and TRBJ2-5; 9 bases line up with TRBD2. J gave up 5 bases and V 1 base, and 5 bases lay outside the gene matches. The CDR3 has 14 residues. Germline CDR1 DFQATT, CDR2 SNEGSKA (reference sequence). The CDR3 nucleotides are TGCAGTGCTAGAGGGCGCGGGAGGGGTGAGACCCAGTACTTC. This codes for CSARGRGRGETQYF.

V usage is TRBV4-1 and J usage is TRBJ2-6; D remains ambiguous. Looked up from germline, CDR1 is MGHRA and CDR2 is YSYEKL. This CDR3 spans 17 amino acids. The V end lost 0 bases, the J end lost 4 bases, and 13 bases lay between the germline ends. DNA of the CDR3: TGCGCCAGCAGCCAAGATAGACGGGTTCAAGGGGCCAACGTCCTGACTTTC. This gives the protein CASSQDRRVQGANVLTF.

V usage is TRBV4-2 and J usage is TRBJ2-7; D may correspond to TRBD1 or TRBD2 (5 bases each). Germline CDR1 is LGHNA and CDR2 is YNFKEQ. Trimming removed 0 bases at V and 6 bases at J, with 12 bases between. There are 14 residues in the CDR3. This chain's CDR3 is CASSQEGGTSEQYF. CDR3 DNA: TGTGCCAGCAGCCAAGAGGGTGGGACCTCCGAGCAGTACTTC.

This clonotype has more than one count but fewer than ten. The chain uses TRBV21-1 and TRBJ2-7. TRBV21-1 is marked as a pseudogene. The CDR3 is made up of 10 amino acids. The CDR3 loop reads CADGPYEQYF. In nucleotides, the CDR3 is TGTGCTGACGGGCCCTACGAGCAGTACTTC.

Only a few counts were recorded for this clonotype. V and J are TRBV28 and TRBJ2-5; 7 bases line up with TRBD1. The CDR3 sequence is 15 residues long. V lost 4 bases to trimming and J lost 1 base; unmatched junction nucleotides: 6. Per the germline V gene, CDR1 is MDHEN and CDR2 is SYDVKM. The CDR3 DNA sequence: TGTGCCAGCAGTTGGGGGACAGCCCCCCAAGAGACCCAGTACTTC. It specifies CASSWGTAPQETQYF. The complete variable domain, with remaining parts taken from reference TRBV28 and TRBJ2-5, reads DVKVTQSSRYLVKRTGEKVFLECVQDMDHENMFWYRQDPGLGLRLIYFSYDVKMKEKGDIPEGYSVSREKKERFSLILESASTNQTSMYLCASSWGTAPQETQYFGPGTRLLVL.

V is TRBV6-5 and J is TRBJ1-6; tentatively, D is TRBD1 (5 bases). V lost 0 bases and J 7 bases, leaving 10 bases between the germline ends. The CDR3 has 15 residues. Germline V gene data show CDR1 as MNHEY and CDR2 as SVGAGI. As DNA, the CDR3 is TGTGCCAGCAGTTACTCGACGCGGGGGAATTCACCCCTCCACTTT. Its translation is CASSYSTRGNSPLHF.

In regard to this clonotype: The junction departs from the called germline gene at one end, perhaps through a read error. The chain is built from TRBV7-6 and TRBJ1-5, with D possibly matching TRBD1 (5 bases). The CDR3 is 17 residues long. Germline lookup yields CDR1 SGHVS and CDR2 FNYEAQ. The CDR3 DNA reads TGTGCCAGCAGCCAACATAGGACGGGGGATTCCAATCGGCCCCAGCATTTT. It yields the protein CASSQHRTGDSNRPQHF.

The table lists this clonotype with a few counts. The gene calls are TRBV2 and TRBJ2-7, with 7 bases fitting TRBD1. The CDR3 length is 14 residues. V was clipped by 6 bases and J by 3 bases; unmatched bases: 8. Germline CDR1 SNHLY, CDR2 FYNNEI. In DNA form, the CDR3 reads TGTGCCAGCAGAGAGACAGGGTTTCTCTACGAGCAGTACTTC. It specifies CASRETGFLYEQYF.

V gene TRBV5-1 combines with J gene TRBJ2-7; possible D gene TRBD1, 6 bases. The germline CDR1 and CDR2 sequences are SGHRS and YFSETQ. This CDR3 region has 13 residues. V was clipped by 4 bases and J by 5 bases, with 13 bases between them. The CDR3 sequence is CASSPRQVDEQYF. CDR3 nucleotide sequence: TGCGCCAGCAGCCCTCGACAGGTTGACGAGCAGTACTTC.

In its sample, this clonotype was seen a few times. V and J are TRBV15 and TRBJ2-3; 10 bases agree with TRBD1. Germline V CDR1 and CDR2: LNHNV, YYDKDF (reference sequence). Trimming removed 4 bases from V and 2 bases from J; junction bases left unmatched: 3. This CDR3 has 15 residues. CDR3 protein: CATSIGQGDTDTQYF. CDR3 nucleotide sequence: TGTGCCACCAGCATAGGACAGGGGGACACAGATACGCAGTATTTT. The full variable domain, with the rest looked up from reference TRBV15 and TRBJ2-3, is DAMVIQNPRYQVTQFGKPVTLSCSQTLNHNVMYWYQQKSSQAPKLLFHYYDKDFNNEADTPDNFQSRRPNTSFCFLDIRSPGLGDTAMYLCATSIGQGDTDTQYFGPGTRLTVL.

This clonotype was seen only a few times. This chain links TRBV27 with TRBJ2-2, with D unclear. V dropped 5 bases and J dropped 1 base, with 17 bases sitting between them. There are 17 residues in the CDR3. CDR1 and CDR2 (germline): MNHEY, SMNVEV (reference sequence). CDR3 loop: CASSNSQSSKNTGELFF. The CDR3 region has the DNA TGTGCCAGCAGTAACTCGCAGTCCTCAAAGAACACCGGGGAGCTGTTTTTT.

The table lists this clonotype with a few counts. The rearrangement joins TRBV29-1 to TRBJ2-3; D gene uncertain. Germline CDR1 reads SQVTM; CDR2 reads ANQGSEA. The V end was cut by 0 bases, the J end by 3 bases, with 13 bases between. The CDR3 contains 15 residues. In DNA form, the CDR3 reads TGCAGCGTTGAAGATCGTGGGTTTGCGACAGATACGCAGTATTTT. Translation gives CSVEDRGFATDTQYF.

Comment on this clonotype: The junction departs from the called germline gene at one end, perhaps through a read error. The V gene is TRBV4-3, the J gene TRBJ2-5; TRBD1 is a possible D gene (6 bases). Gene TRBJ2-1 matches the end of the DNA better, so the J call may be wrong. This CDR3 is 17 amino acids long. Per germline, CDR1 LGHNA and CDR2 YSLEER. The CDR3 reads CASSQVIVQGSYNEQFF. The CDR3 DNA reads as TGCGCCAGCAGCCAAGTAATCGTGCAGGGGTCTTACAACGAGCAGTTCTTC.

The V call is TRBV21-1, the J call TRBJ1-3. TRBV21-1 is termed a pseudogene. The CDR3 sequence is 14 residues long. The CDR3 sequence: CASSKDVSGNAIYF. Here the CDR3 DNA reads TGTGCCAGCAGCAAAGATGTCTCTGGAAACGCCATATATTTT.

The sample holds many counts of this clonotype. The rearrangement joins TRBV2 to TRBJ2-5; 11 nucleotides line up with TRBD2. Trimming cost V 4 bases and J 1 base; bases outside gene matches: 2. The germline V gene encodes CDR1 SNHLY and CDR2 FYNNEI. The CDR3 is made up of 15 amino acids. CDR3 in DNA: TGTGCCAGCAGTGCTGGACTAGCGGGCCAAGAGACCCAGTACTTC. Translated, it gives CASSAGLAGQETQYF. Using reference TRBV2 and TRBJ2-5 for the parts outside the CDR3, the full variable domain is EPEVTQTPSHQVTQMGQEVILRCVPISNHLYFYWYRQILGQKVEFLVSFYNNEISEKSEIFDDQFSVERPDGSNFTLKIRSTKLEDSAMYFCASSAGLAGQETQYFGPGTRLLVL.